This TCR beta chain appears in the sequencing data of a study of beta chain features in type 1 diabetes. The CDR3 has 13 amino acids. Germline CDR1 reads SQVTM; CDR2 reads ANQGSEA. V lost 5 bases and J lost 6, with 16 bases in between. The sequenced template was cDNA made from the entire isolated RNA. Sequenced by immunoSEQ multiplex PCR; TCRdb stores in-frame clones only, minus some. The table lists hundreds of thousands of clones, approximately 30% of them singletons. Findings of the study overall: Patients and controls would share equally any PCR tilt toward shorter templates.

This clone has only a few counts. Its antigen is not identified. The sequencing input was naive CD4+ T cells from blood. V and J are TRBV29-1 and TRBJ1-1, with a possible D match to TRBD1 (5 bases). The clonotype originates from a man in his late teens or twenties in good health. CDR3 region: CSVRRTSDAEAFF. CDR3 DNA: TGCAGCGTTCGGAGGACATCGGACGCTGAAGCTTTCTTT.